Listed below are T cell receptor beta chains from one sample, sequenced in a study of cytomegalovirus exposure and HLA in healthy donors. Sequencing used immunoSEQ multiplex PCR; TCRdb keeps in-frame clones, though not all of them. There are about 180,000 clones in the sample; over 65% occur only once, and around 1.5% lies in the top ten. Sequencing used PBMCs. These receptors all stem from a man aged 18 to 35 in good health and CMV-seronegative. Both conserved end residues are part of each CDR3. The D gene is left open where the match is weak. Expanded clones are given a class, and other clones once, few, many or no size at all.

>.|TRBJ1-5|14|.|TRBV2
CASSELGGNQPQHF
TGTGCCAGCAGTGAATTGGGAGGCAATCAGCCCCAGCATTTT
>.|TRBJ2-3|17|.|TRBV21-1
CASSKLPDTSPTDTQYF
TGTGCCAGCAGCAAATTGCCAGATACATCACCCACAGATACGCAGTATTTT
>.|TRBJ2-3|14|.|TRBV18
CASSLENLADTQYF
TGTGCCAGCTCCCTCGAAAATCTAGCAGATACGCAGTATTTT
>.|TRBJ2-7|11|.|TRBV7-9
CASSFTYEQYF
TGTGCCAGCAGTTTTACCTACGAGCAGTACTTC
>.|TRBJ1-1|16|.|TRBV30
CAWRSLGRNLNTEAFF
TGTGCCTGGAGATCCCTCGGGAGAAACTTGAACACTGAAGCTTTCTTT
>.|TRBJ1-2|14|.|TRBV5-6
CASSLGGGPHGYTF
TGTGCCAGCAGCTTGGGCGGGGGGCCGCATGGCTACACCTTC
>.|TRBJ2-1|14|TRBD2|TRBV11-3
CASAAGGGYNEQFF
TGTGCCAGCGCCGCGGGAGGCGGCTACAATGAGCAGTTCTTC
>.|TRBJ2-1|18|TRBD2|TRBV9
CASSLGTSGTSSYNEQFF
TGTGCCAGCAGCCTCGGGACTAGCGGGACGAGCTCCTACAATGAGCAGTTCTTC
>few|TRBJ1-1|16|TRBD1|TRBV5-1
CASSPGQGVGDTEAFF
TGCGCCAGCAGCCCCGGACAGGGAGTAGGGGACACTGAAGCTTTCTTT
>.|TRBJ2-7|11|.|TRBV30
CARQEGYEQYF
TGTGCCCGCCAGGAGGGGTACGAGCAGTACTTC
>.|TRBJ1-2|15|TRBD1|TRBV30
CAWSRWTGGGYGYTF
TGTGCCTGGAGTCGATGGACAGGGGGGGGCTATGGCTACACCTTC
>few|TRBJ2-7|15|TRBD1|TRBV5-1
CASSQPGTGTYEQYF
TGCGCCAGCAGCCAACCCGGGACAGGGACCTACGAGCAGTACTTC
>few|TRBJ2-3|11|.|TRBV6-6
CASDAADTQYF
TGTGCCAGCGACGCGGCGGATACGCAGTATTTT
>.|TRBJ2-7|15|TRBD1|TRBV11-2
CASSLGTGGAYEQYF
TGTGCCAGCAGCTTAGGGACAGGGGGGGCCTACGAGCAGTACTTC
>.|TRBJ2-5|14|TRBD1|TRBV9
CASSMGQGGETQYF
TGTGCCAGCAGCATGGGACAGGGAGGAGAGACCCAGTACTTC
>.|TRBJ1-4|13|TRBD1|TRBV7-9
CASTPGGGEKLFF
TGTGCCAGCACCCCAGGGGGCGGTGAAAAACTGTTTTTT
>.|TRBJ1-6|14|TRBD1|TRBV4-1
CASGDRVPGSPLHF
TGCGCCAGCGGTGACAGGGTCCCAGGATCACCCCTCCACTTT
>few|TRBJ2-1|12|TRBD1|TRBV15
CATSRPGGRGFF
TGTGCCACCAGCAGACCAGGGGGTAGGGGGTTCTTC
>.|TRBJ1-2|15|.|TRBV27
CASNPRARGSDGYTF
TGTGCCAGCAACCCTCGAGCCCGCGGGTCAGATGGCTACACCTTC
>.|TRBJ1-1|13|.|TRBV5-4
CASSWGTAAEAFF
TGTGCCAGCAGCTGGGGGACTGCCGCTGAAGCTTTCTTT
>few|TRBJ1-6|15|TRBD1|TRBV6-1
CASSPDRDYNSPLHF
TGTGCCAGCAGCCCGGACAGGGACTATAATTCACCCCTCCACTTT
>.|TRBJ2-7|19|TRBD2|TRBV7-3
CASASIPGLAGGASYEQYF
TGTGCCAGCGCCTCCATACCGGGACTAGCGGGAGGTGCCTCCTACGAGCAGTACTTC
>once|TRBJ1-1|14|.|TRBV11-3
CASSPGLRDTEAFF
TGTGCCAGCAGCCCCGGGTTGCGGGACACTGAAGCTTTCTTT
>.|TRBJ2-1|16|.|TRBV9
CASSPWGSGSYNEQFF
TGTGCCAGCTCCCCATGGGGGAGCGGGTCCTACAATGAGCAGTTCTTC
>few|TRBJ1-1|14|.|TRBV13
CASSLRYSNTEAFF
TGTGCCAGCAGCCTCAGGTACTCTAACACTGAAGCTTTCTTT
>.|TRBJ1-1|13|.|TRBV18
CASSPQSNTEAFF
TGTGCCAGCTCACCCCAGTCGAACACTGAAGCTTTCTTT
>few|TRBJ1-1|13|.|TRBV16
CASSQSGGREAFF
TGTGCCAGCAGCCAATCGGGAGGACGTGAAGCTTTCTTT
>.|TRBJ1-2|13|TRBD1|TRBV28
CASRPDRVAGYTF
TGTGCCAGCAGACCCGACAGGGTTGCTGGCTACACCTTC
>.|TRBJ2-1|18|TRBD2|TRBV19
CASSKLAGEGVSYNEQFF
TGTGCCAGTAGTAAACTAGCGGGAGAGGGGGTTTCCTACAATGAGCAGTTCTTC
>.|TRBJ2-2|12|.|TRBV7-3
CASGLGVGELFF
TGTGCCAGCGGATTGGGAGTCGGGGAGCTGTTTTTT
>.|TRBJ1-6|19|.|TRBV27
CASALKNERGSSYNSPLHF
TGTGCCAGCGCACTTAAAAACGAAAGAGGGAGCTCCTATAATTCACCCCTCCACTTT
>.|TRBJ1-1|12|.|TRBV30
CAWRWGLDEAFF
TGTGCCTGGAGGTGGGGCTTAGATGAAGCTTTCTTT
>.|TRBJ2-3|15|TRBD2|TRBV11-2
CASSFLAGGGDTQYF
TGTGCCAGCAGCTTCCTAGCGGGAGGGGGAGATACGCAGTATTTT
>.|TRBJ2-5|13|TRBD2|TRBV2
CASSDAGEETQYF
TGTGCCAGCAGTGACGCGGGGGAGGAGACCCAGTACTTC
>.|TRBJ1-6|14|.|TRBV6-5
CASSYSTSDSPLHF
TGTGCCAGCAGTTACTCGACATCGGATTCACCCCTCCACTTT
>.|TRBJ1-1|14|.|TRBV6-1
CASSEWGVRTEAFF
TGTGCCAGCAGTGAATGGGGGGTTCGAACTGAAGCTTTCTTT
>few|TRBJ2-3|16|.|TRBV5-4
CASSLVRGADTDTQYF
TGTGCCAGCAGCTTGGTGCGCGGGGCAGACACAGATACGCAGTATTTT
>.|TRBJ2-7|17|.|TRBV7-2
CASSLGGSRTSSYEQYF
TGTGCCAGCAGCTTAGGTGGCAGCCGAACTAGCTCCTACGAGCAGTACTTC
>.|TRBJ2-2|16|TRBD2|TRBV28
CASSSPWGGGTGELFF
TGTGCCAGCAGTTCCCCATGGGGGGGAGGCACCGGGGAGCTGTTTTTT
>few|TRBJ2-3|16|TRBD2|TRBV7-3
CASSKRTSGGGDTQYF
TGTGCCAGCAGCAAACGGACTAGCGGGGGGGGAGATACGCAGTATTTT
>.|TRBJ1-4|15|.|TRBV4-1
CASSQVTRLNEKLFF
TGCGCCAGCAGCCAAGTGACACGGCTCAATGAAAAACTGTTTTTT
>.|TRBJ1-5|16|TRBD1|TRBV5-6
CASSLYRTGGNQPQHF
TGTGCCAGCAGCTTGTACCGGACAGGGGGCAATCAGCCCCAGCATTTT
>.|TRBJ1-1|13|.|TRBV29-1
CSVAGLLNTEAFF
TGCAGCGTAGCGGGACTTTTGAACACTGAAGCTTTCTTT
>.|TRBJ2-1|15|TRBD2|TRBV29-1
CSVPVTSGGSGEQFF
TGCAGCGTTCCGGTGACTAGCGGGGGGTCTGGTGAGCAGTTCTTC
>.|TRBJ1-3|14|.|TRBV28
CASSPQGSGNTIYF
TGTGCCAGCAGTCCCCAGGGCTCTGGAAACACCATATATTTT
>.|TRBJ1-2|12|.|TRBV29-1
CSVTGSVNGYTF
TGCAGCGTTACAGGTTCTGTCAATGGCTACACCTTC
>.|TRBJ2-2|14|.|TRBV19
CASSFQTGTGELFF
TGTGCCAGTAGTTTTCAGACGGGAACCGGGGAGCTGTTTTTT
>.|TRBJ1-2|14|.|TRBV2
CASSPRGANYGYTF
TGTGCCAGCAGTCCCAGGGGCGCTAACTATGGCTACACCTTC
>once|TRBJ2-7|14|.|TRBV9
CASSARGMWNEQYF
TGTGCCAGCAGCGCCAGGGGAATGTGGAACGAGCAGTACTTC
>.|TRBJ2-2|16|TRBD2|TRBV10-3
CAISERLAGDTGELFF
TGTGCCATCAGTGAGCGACTAGCGGGAGACACCGGGGAGCTGTTTTTT
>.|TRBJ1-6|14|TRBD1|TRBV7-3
CASSPGQPNSPLHF
TGTGCCAGCAGCCCGGGACAGCCTAATTCACCCCTCCACTTT
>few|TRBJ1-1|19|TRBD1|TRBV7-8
CASSLPGWDSAGLATEAFF
TGTGCCAGCAGCTTACCCGGTTGGGACAGCGCCGGGTTGGCCACTGAAGCTTTCTTT
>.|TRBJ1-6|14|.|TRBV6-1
CASSPQGSNSPLHF
TGTGCCAGCAGCCCCCAGGGGAGTAATTCACCCCTCCACTTT
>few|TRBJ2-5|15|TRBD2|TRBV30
CAWSVQRGPGETQYF
TGTGCCTGGAGTGTCCAGCGGGGGCCTGGGGAGACCCAGTACTTC
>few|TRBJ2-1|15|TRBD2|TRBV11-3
CASSAGLAGYSEQFF
TGTGCCAGCAGCGCGGGACTAGCGGGGTACAGTGAGCAGTTCTTC
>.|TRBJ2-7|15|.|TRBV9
CASSPRSDLTYEQYF
TGTGCCAGCAGCCCTAGATCAGACCTGACCTACGAGCAGTACTTC
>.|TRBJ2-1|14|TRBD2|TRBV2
CASGSGSTLNEQFF
TGTGCCAGCGGGAGCGGGAGCACCTTGAATGAGCAGTTCTTC
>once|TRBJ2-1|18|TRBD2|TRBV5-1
CASSLYLAGDSSYNEQFF
TGCGCCAGCAGCTTGTATCTAGCGGGGGACAGCTCCTACAATGAGCAGTTCTTC